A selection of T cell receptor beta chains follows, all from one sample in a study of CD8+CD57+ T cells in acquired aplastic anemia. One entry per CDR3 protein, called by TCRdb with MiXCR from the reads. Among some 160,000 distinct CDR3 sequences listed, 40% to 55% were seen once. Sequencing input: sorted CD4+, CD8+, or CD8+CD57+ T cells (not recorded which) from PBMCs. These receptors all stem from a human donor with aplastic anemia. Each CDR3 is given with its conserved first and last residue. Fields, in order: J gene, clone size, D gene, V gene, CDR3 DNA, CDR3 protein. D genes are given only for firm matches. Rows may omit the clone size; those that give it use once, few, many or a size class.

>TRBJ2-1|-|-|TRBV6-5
TGTGCCAGCAGATATAGCGTTTCCTCCTACAATGTGCAGTTCTTC
CASRYSVSSYNVQFF
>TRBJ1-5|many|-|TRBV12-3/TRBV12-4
TGTGCCAGCTGGAGAGGAGAAAGTGGTCAGCCCCAGCATTTT
CASWRGESGQPQHF
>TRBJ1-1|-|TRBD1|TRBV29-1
TGCAGCGTTGTGACAGGGGGCGCAGAAGCTTTCTTT
CSVVTGGAEAFF
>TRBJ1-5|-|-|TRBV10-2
TGCGCCAGCAGTGTCGGACTAGCGGGAGCGGAGACCCAGCATTTT
CASSVGLAGAETQHF
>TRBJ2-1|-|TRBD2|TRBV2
TGTGCCAGCAGTAACCTAGCGGGGGGATACAATGAGCAGTTCTTC
CASSNLAGGYNEQFF
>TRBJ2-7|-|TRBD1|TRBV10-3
TGTGCCATCAGCCGTACAGGGGACTCCTACGAGCAGTACTTC
CAISRTGDSYEQYF
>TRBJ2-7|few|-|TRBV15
TGTGCCACCAGCAGAGATCGGAGCTACGAGCAGTACTTC
CATSRDRSYEQYF
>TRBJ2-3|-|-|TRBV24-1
TGTGCCACCAGTGATCGAGACCTTACCAAGTATTTT
CATSDRDLTKYF
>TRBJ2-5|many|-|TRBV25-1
TGTGCCAGCAGTGAGGACCGTGGGACCCAGTACTTC
CASSEDRGTQYF
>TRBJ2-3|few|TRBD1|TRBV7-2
TGTGCCAGCAGCGGCCGGACAGGCGGCGCAGATACGCAGTATTTT
CASSGRTGGADTQYF
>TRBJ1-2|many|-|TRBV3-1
TGTGCCAGCAGCCAACAAAACTATGGCTACACCTTC
CASSQQNYGYTF
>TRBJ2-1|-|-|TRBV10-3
TGTGCCATCAGTGGAGTGGGTGGTTTCAATGAGCAGTTCTTC
CAISGVGGFNEQFF
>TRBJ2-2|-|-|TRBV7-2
TGTGCCAGCAGACAAGTCGACGAGCACACCGGGGAGCTGTTTTTT
CASRQVDEHTGELFF
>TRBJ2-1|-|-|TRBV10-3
TGTGCCAGCAGTTTTGGCGGGGCTTACAATGAGCAGTTCTTC
CASSFGGAYNEQFF
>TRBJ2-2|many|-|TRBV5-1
TGCGCCAGCAACCCGGACGGGGTCCCGGGGGAGCTGTTTTTT
CASNPDGVPGELFF
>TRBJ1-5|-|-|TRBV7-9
TGTGCCAGCAGTCCAGACGGGAGCAATCAGCCCCAGCATTTT
CASSPDGSNQPQHF
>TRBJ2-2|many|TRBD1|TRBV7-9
TGTGCCAGCAGCTTACGGTTACAGGGGGACACCGGGGAGCTGTTTTTT
CASSLRLQGDTGELFF
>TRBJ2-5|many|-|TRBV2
TGTGCCAGCAGTGAGCTGAATTGGGGAGAGACCCAGTACTTC
CASSELNWGETQYF
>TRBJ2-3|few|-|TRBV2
TGTGCCAGCGGGGAGAGGGCAAGCACAGATACGCAGTATTTT
CASGERASTDTQYF
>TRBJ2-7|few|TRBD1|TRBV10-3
TGTGCCATCAGTGAGCGACAGGGCGGCGAGCAGTACTTC
CAISERQGGEQYF
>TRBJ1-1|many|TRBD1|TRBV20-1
TGCAGTGCTATAAATGATTGGACAGGGAAAACTGAAGCTTTCTTT
CSAINDWTGKTEAFF
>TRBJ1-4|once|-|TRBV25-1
TGTGCCAGCAGTGAGTCAGAACAGGGTTATGAAAAACTGTTTTTT
CASSESEQGYEKLFF
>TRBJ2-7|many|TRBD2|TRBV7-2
TGTGCCAGCAGCTTAGCGTCGGGGGGCTACGAGCAGTACTTC
CASSLASGGYEQYF
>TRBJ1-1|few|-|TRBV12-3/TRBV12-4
TGTGCCAGCAGGGAGAACAGTGGGGGAACTGAAGCTTTCTTT
CASRENSGGTEAFF
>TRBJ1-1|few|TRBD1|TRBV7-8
TGTGCCAGCAGCCCGACTACCGGGACAGGATACACTGAAGCTTTCTTT
CASSPTTGTGYTEAFF
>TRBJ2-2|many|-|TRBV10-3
TGTGCCATCAGTGAGGGAAACACCGGGGAGCTGTTTTTT
CAISEGNTGELFF
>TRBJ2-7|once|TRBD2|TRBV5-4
TGTGCCAGCAGCTTGGCCCTTGGACTAGCGGGAGTCTCCTACGAGCAGTACTTC
CASSLALGLAGVSYEQYF
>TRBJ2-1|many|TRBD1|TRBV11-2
TGTGCCAGCAGCCGGGACAGCTACTCCTACAATGAGCAGTTCTTC
CASSRDSYSYNEQFF
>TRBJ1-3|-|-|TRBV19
TGTGCCAGGCCCTATTTCAGGGGCTGGAGAAACACCATATATTTT
CARPYFRGWRNTIYF
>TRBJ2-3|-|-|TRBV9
TGTGCCAGCAGCGGCCGTGGGGGGCGTAGCACAGATACGCAGTATTTT
CASSGRGGRSTDTQYF
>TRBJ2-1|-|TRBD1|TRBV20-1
TGCAGTGCTAGAGGGGACAGGGGTATCGATGAGCAGTTCTTC
CSARGDRGIDEQFF
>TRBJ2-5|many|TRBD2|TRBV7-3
TGTGCCAGCAGCTTGGCTAGCGGGTCGGGAGAGACCCAGTACTTC
CASSLASGSGETQYF
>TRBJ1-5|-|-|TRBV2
TGTGCCAGCAATCTAACGCCGGGACACCACCCGCATTTT
CASNLTPGHHPHF
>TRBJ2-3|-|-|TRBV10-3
TGTGCCATCAGTGTTGGTGGTTTGGGCCAGGGTACGCAGTATTTT
CAISVGGLGQGTQYF
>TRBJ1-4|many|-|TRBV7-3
TGTGCCAGCAGCTCCTTTATGCCAGGGGTCCTTAATGAAAAACTGTTTTTT
CASSSFMPGVLNEKLFF
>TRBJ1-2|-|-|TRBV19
TGTGCCAGTAGTCCACGCAGATACGGCTACACCTTC
CASSPRRYGYTF
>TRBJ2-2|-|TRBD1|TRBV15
TGTGCCACCAGCAGCTTACAGGGGGGTGAGCTGTTTTTT
CATSSLQGGELFF
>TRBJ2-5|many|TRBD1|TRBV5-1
TGCGCCAGCAGCTCTGAATCCAGGGGGCCGGAGACCCAGTACTTC
CASSSESRGPETQYF
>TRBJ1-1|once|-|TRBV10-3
TGTGCCATCAGCGGGACGAACAATGAGCAGTTCTTT
CAISGTNNEQFF
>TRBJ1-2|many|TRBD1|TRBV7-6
TGTGCCAGCAGCTTAGGGACAGGTGGGGGCACCTATGGCTACACCTTC
CASSLGTGGGTYGYTF
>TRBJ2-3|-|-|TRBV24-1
TGTGCCACCAGCCACGACAGCACGCAGTATTTT
CATSHDSTQYF
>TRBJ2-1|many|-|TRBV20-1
TGCAGTGCTAGTTGGGACCTAGCCGGGTCCTACAATGAGCAGTTCTTC
CSASWDLAGSYNEQFF
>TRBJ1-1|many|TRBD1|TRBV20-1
TGCGCCTGTGGACAGGCTTCTGAAGCTTTCTTT
CACGQASEAFF
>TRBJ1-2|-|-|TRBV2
TGTGCCAGCACCCAGCAACGGAGGAGTTATGGCTACACCTTC
CASTQQRRSYGYTF
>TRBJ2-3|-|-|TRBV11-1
TGTGCCAGCAGCTTCAGACTAGCAGGGGAGGCAGATACGCAGTATTTT
CASSFRLAGEADTQYF
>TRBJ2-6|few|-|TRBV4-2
TGTGCCAGCAGCCAAGATCGCGGCTCTGGGGCCAACGTCCTGACTTTC
CASSQDRGSGANVLTF
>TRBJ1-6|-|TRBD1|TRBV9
TGTGCCAGCAGCGTAGCAGGGGGCTATAATTCACCCCTCCACTTT
CASSVAGGYNSPLHF
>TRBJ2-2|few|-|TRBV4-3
TGCGCCAGCAGCCAAGATAATTATGAAATTGCCGGGGAGCTGTTTTTT
CASSQDNYEIAGELFF
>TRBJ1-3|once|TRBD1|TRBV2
TGTGCCAGCAGTCGACAGGGCCTCTCTGGAAACACCATATATTTT
CASSRQGLSGNTIYF
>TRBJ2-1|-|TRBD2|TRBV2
TGTGCCAGAGGGAGGCTAGCGGTCTACAATGAGCAGTTCTTC
CARGRLAVYNEQFF
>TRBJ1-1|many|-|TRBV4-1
TGCGCCAGCAGCCAGATACAGGGGAACACTGAAGCTTTCTTT
CASSQIQGNTEAFF
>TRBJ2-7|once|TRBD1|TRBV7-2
TGTGCCAGCAGCCCCTTGACAGGGAACCACGAGCAGTACTTC
CASSPLTGNHEQYF